What follows is one TCR beta chain and its context. These data belong to a study of blood T cell repertoires in COVID-19. Produced via immunoSEQ multiplex PCR; TCRdb's table is partial and in-frame only. The sample lists some 250,000 clones, 80% to 90% occurring once. Trimming at V came to 5 bases and at J to 4 bases, leaving 6 bases not matched to a gene. This CDR3 spans 14 amino acids. Germline loops: CDR1 WSHSY, CDR2 SAAADI. The chain combines TRBV10-2 with TRBJ1-1; 8 nucleotides match TRBD1. The receptor was derived from a woman aged 45 to 65 who had recovered from COVID-19. Material: PBMCs or T cells enriched from blood (not recorded which). The CDR3 spells CASSWDRQVTEAFF. The CDR3 DNA sequence: TGCGCCAGCAGTTGGGACAGGCAGGTCACTGAAGCTTTCTTT.